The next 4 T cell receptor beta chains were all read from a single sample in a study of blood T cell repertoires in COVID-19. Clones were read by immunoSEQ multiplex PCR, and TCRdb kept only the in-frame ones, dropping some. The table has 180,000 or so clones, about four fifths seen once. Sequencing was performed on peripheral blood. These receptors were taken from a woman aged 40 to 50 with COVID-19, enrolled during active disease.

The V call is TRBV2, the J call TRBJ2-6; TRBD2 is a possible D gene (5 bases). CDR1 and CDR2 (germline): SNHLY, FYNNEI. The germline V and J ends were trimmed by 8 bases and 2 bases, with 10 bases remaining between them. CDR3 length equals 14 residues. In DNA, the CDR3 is TGTGCCAGCCACGTCGGGGCTGGGGCCAACGTCCTGACTTTC. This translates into CASHVGAGANVLTF. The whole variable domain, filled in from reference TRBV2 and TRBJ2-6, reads EPEVTQTPSHQVTQMGQEVILRCVPISNHLYFYWYRQILGQKVEFLVSFYNNEISEKSEIFDDQFSVERPDGSNFTLKIRSTKLEDSAMYFCASHVGAGANVLTFGAGSRLTVL.

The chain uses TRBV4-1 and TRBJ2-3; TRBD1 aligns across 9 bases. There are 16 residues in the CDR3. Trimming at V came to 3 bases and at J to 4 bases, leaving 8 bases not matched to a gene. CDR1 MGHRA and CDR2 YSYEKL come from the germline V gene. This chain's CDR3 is CASSQRPGQGSDTQYF. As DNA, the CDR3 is TGCGCCAGCAGCCAGCGACCGGGACAGGGATCAGATACGCAGTATTTT.

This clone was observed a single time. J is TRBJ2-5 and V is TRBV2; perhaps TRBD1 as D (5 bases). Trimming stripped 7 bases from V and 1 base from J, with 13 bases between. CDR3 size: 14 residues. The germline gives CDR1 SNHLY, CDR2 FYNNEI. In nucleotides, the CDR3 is TGTGCCAGCATGGCGGTGGGGCTCCAAGAGACCCAGTACTTC. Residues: CASMAVGLQETQYF.

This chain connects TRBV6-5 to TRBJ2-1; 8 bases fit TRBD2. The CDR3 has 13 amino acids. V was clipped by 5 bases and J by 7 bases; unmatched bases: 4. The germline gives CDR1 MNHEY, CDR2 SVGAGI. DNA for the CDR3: TGTGCCAGCAGTCTAAGCGGGAGTAATGAGCAGTTCTTC. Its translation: CASSLSGSNEQFF.